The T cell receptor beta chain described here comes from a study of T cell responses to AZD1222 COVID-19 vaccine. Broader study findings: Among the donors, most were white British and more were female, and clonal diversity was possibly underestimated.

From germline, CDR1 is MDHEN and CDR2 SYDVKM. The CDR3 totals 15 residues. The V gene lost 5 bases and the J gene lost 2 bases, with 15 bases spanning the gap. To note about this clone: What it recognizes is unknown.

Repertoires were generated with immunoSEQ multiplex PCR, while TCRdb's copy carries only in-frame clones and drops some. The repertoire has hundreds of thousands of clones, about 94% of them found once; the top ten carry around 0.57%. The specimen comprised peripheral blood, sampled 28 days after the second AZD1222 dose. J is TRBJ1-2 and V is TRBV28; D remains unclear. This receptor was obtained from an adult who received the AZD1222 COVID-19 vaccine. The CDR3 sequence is CASSPAGGPNYGYTF. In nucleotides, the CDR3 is TGTGCCAGCAGTCCGGCCGGTGGACCCAACTATGGCTACACCTTC.